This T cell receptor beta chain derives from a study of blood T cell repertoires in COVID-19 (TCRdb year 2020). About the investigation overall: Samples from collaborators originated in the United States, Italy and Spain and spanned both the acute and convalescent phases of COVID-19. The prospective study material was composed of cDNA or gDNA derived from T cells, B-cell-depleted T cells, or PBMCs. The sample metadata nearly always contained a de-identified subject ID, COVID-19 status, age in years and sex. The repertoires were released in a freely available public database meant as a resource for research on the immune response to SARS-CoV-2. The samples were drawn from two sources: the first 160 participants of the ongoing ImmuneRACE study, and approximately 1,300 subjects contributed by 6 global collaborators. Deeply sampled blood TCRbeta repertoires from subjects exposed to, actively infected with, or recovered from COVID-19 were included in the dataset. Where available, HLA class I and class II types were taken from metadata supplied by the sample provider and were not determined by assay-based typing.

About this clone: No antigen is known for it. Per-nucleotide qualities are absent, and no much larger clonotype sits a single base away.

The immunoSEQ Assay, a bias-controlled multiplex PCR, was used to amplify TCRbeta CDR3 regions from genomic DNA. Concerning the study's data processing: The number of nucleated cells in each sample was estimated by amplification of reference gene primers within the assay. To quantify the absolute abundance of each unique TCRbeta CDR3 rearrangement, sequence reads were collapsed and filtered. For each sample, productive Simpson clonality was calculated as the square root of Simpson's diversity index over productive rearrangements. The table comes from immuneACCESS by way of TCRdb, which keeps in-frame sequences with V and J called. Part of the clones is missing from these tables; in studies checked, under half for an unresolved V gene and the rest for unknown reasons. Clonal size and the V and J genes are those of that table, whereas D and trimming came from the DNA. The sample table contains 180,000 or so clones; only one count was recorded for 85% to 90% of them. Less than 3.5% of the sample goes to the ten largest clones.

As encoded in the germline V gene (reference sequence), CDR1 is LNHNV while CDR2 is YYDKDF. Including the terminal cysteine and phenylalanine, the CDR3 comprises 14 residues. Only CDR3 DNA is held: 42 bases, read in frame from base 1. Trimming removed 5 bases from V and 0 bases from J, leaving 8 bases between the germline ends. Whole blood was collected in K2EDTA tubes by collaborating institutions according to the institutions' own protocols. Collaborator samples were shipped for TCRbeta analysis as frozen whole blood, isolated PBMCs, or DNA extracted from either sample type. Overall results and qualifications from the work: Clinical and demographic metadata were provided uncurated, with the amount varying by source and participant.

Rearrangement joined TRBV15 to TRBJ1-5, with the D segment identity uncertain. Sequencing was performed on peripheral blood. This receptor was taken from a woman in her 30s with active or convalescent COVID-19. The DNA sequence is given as TGTGCCACCAGCCGGAGTTATAGCAATCAGCCCCAGCATTTT. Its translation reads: CATSRSYSNQPQHF.